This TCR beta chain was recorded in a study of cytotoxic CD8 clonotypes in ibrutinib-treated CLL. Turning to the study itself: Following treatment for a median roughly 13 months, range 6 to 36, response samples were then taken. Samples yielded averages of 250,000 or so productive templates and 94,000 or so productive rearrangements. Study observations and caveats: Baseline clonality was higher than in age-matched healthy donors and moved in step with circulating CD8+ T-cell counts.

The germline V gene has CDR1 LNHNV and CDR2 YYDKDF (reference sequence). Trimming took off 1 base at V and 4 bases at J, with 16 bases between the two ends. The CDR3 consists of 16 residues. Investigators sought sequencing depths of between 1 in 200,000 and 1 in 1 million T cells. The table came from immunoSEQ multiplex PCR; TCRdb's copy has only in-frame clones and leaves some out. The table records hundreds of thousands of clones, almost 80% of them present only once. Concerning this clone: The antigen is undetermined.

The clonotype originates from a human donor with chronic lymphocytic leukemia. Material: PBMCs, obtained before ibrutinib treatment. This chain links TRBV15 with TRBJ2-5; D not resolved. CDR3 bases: TGTGCCACCAGCAGAGTCCCGAACTCAGGAGCAGAGACCCAGTACTTC. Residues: CATSRVPNSGAETQYF.